These T cell receptor beta chains were read from a single sample in a study of blood T cell repertoires in COVID-19. Sequencing used immunoSEQ multiplex PCR; TCRdb keeps in-frame clones, though not all of them. The table has about 220,000 clones, 75% to 85% seen once. The sequencing input was peripheral blood. The receptors here all came from a man aged 45-65 years with active or convalescent COVID-19. Each CDR3 is given with its conserved first and last residue. D genes are given only for firm matches. Expanded clones are given a class, and other clones once, few, many or no size at all.

d_call	clone_size	j_call	v_call	cdr3_length	cdr3_nt	cdr3_aa
TRBD1	.	TRBJ2-3	TRBV18	17	TGTGCCAGCTCACCCAAACCTCGGGACAGCCCCACAGATACGCAGTATTTT	CASSPKPRDSPTDTQYF
TRBD1	.	TRBJ1-5	TRBV2	17	TGTGCCTCCAGATCGGACAGGGGGCTCTTCAGCAATCAGCCCCAGCATTTT	CASRSDRGLFSNQPQHF
TRBD2	.	TRBJ2-1	TRBV5-4	14	TGTGCCAGCACCACGGGACTACCGATGGATGAGCAGTTCTTC	CASTTGLPMDEQFF
TRBD2	.	TRBJ2-3	TRBV29-1	14	TGCAGCGTTGACGGCGCGGGGGGGGCGGATACGCAGTATTTT	CSVDGAGGADTQYF
.	.	TRBJ1-1	TRBV27	14	TGTGCCAGCAGTTTATCTGAGTGGGAAGGGGTAGCTTTCTTT	CASSLSEWEGVAFF
TRBD2	.	TRBJ2-3	TRBV7-6	16	TGTGCCAGCAGCTTTACTAGCGGGAGGGGCACAGATACGCAGTATTTT	CASSFTSGRGTDTQYF
.	.	TRBJ1-1	TRBV20-1	11	TGCAGTGCTAGAGATGGGACACTGGCTTTCTTT	CSARDGTLAFF
TRBD2	.	TRBJ2-5	TRBV4-3	16	TGCGCCAGCAGCCAGCGGGGGGACCAATATCAAGAGACCCAGTACTTC	CASSQRGDQYQETQYF
.	many	TRBJ2-3	TRBV18	14	TGTGCCAGCTCACCGGCGGCGAGCACAGATACGCAGTATTTT	CASSPAASTDTQYF
.	.	TRBJ1-3	TRBV19	16	TGTGCCAGTAGAACTCGCAGGGGCAACTCTGGAAACACCATATATTTT	CASRTRRGNSGNTIYF
.	.	TRBJ1-2	TRBV28	15	TGTGCCAGCACCTTGGGGGGAGATTTGGCTCATGGCTACACCTTC	CASTLGGDLAHGYTF
TRBD2	.	TRBJ2-7	TRBV5-6	15	TGTGCCAGCAGCTTGGTGCCTAGCGGGAGTTACGAGCAGTACTTC	CASSLVPSGSYEQYF
TRBD1	.	TRBJ1-2	TRBV10-3	19	TGTGCCATCAGGAGTTTCGGACAGGTCACCGGGTCGAGGTTGGCTGGCTACACCTTC	CAIRSFGQVTGSRLAGYTF
.	.	TRBJ1-6	TRBV11-2	13	TGTGCCAGCAGCTTGGACAGTTTCTCACCCCTCCACTTT	CASSLDSFSPLHF
TRBD1	many	TRBJ2-1	TRBV24-1	15	TGTGCCACCAGTGATTCTGGACAGGGCGGAATTGAGCAGTTCTTC	CATSDSGQGGIEQFF
.	.	TRBJ2-3	TRBV6-2/TRBV6-3	14	TGTGCCAGCAGTTACACCCTACAGGGCGGGAGGCAGTATTTT	CASSYTLQGGRQYF
.	.	TRBJ2-2	TRBV5-1	14	TGCGCCAGCAGCTTCCAGGAGAACACCGGGGAGCTGTTTTTT	CASSFQENTGELFF
.	.	TRBJ2-1	TRBV14	15	TGTGCCAGCAGCCCGGAGGGGGCAATATACAATGAGCAGTTCTTC	CASSPEGAIYNEQFF
.	.	TRBJ2-3	TRBV7-9	15	TGTGCCAGCAGCTTACGCAGTTCTAGCACAGATACGCAGTATTTT	CASSLRSSSTDTQYF
.	.	TRBJ2-3	TRBV5-1	14	TGCGCCAGCTCCCGGGGAACTAGCACAGATACGCAGTATTTT	CASSRGTSTDTQYF
.	once	TRBJ1-2	TRBV4-1	12	TGCGCCAGCAGTTCTACCAGGGGCGGCTACACCTTC	CASSSTRGGYTF
.	once	TRBJ1-1	TRBV28	15	TGTGCCAGCAGTATGGGGGGGCTGGCGGACACTGAAGCTTTCTTT	CASSMGGLADTEAFF
TRBD1	once	TRBJ2-5	TRBV18	14	TGTGCCAGCTCACCACCTGGGACAGGGGAGACCCAGTACTTC	CASSPPGTGETQYF
.	.	TRBJ2-1	TRBV15	17	TGTGCCACCAGCAGAGGTCTGGCGGGGTACTCCTACAATGAGCAGTTCTTC	CATSRGLAGYSYNEQFF
.	.	TRBJ2-7	TRBV2	14	TGTGCCACCTCCGGCAGGGAAGTATTTTACGAGCAGTACTTC	CATSGREVFYEQYF
TRBD2	.	TRBJ2-2	TRBV6-1	16	TGTGCCAGCAGTGAATCTGGCGGGGGGGTCACCGGGGAGCTGTTTTTT	CASSESGGGVTGELFF
.	few	TRBJ1-4	TRBV2	15	TGTGCCAGCAGTGAAGGCCAGGGGATCAGTGAAAAACTGTTTTTT	CASSEGQGISEKLFF
.	.	TRBJ1-5	TRBV6-6	16	TGTGCCAGCAGTTACTCGAAAACGGTTAGCAATCAGCCCCAGCATTTT	CASSYSKTVSNQPQHF
TRBD2	.	TRBJ2-1	TRBV6-5	15	TGTGCCAGCAGGTGGGGGGGAGGGCTCTACAATGAGCAGTTCTTC	CASRWGGGLYNEQFF
TRBD1	.	TRBJ1-2	TRBV4-3	17	TGCGCCAGCAGCCAAGATGGGGGGGACAGGGATTACTATGGCTACACCTTC	CASSQDGGDRDYYGYTF
.	.	TRBJ1-5	TRBV20-1	11	TGCAGTGCTAGCCTACAGGGTCCCCAGCATTTT	CSASLQGPQHF
TRBD2	.	TRBJ2-7	TRBV19	16	TGTGCCAGTAGTATAGGCCGACTAGCGGGAGTCTACGAGCAGTACTTC	CASSIGRLAGVYEQYF
.	.	TRBJ1-2	TRBV11-2	14	TGTGCCAGCAGTTCGACCACAGGGATCTATGGCTACACCTTC	CASSSTTGIYGYTF
.	.	TRBJ1-1	TRBV2	13	TGTGCCAGCAATTACTACGACAGCACTGAAGCTTTCTTT	CASNYYDSTEAFF
TRBD1	.	TRBJ1-5	TRBV6-2/TRBV6-3	19	TGTGCCAGCAGTTACTCTCTCCGGACAGGGGGCAAGAGCAATCAGCCCCAGCATTTT	CASSYSLRTGGKSNQPQHF
TRBD1	.	TRBJ2-3	TRBV15	15	TGTGCCACCAGCAGGGGGACAGGGAGCACAGATACGCAGTATTTT	CATSRGTGSTDTQYF
.	.	TRBJ2-3	TRBV7-3	13	TGTGCCAGCAGTGTGGGCGACACAGATACGCAGTATTTT	CASSVGDTDTQYF
TRBD2	.	TRBJ2-3	TRBV4-3	16	TGCGCCAGCAGCCAATCGGGACTAGCGGGAGCAGATACGCAGTATTTT	CASSQSGLAGADTQYF
.	.	TRBJ2-7	TRBV6-5	14	TGTGCCAGCAGTTCGCGGGGACCCCCTGGTGAGCAGTACTTC	CASSSRGPPGEQYF
.	.	TRBJ2-7	TRBV2	14	TGTGCCAGCAGTCTAGTTACATCTTCGACCGAGCAGTACTTC	CASSLVTSSTEQYF
TRBD1	.	TRBJ2-7	TRBV4-1	15	TGCGCCAGCAGCCTAGGGACAGGGGTTCACTACGAGCAGTACTTC	CASSLGTGVHYEQYF
TRBD2	.	TRBJ2-7	TRBV19	14	TGTGCCAGTAGTCCGGGGACTAGCGGGAGCGAGCAGTACTTC	CASSPGTSGSEQYF
.	few	TRBJ1-1	TRBV7-2	13	TGTGCCAGCAGCTTATCCAGGGCAGGTGAAGCTTTCTTT	CASSLSRAGEAFF
.	once	TRBJ1-2	TRBV9	13	TGTGCCAGCAGCGTGCAGGCGGGCTATGGCTACACCTTC	CASSVQAGYGYTF
TRBD2	.	TRBJ2-5	TRBV10-3	12	TGTGCCATCAGCAGGGAGGGGGAGACCCAGTACTTC	CAISREGETQYF
TRBD2	.	TRBJ2-3	TRBV13	16	TGTGCCAGCAGCTTAGCTGGCGGGACTAAATACCATACGCAGTATTTT	CASSLAGGTKYHTQYF
.	.	TRBJ2-1	TRBV4-3	13	TGCGCCAGCAGCCAAGACCAGTTACATGAGCAGTTCTTC	CASSQDQLHEQFF
TRBD2	.	TRBJ2-1	TRBV9	16	TGTGCCAGCAGCGTAGAAGCGGGAGGGCTTAACAATGAGCAGTTCTTC	CASSVEAGGLNNEQFF